The following is a T cell receptor beta chain sequence with its context. This sample stems from a study of cytomegalovirus exposure and HLA in healthy donors. Both 60 Vbeta primers and 13 Jbeta primers went into the PCR. Data came from immunoSEQ multiplex PCR; TCRdb stores just in-frame clones and leaves some out. This specimen shows about 110,000 clones; the ten leading clones hold 3.6%. From germline, CDR1 is LNHNV and CDR2 YYDKDF (reference sequence). Trimming left V 11 bases short and J 5 bases short, with 16 bases between. The CDR3 runs to 13 residues. The V call is TRBV15, the J call TRBJ1-5, with unresolved D. This sequence was found in a man in his late teens or twenties in good health and CMV-seronegative. The sample was PBMCs. CDR3 in DNA: TGTGCCGTGGGCAGCACCAACCATCAGCCCCAGCATTTT. Translating it yields CAVGSTNHQPQHF.